Listed below are T cell receptor beta chains from one sample, sequenced in a study of neurological immune-mediated disorders. MiXCR, applied by TCRdb to the 5' RACE reads, yields one record per CDR3 protein. The sample includes over 60,000 distinct CDR3 sequences, 4.5% to 5.5% of them seen just once. The sample taken for sequencing was PBMCs. These receptors were obtained from a woman between 70 and 85 years old with multiple sclerosis. Each CDR3 is given with its conserved first and last residue. The order of the fields is V gene, J gene, CDR3 protein.

V gene: TRBV20-1; J gene: TRBJ1-3; CDR3 protein: CSARSGRGRSGNTIYF
V gene: TRBV3-1; J gene: TRBJ2-7; CDR3 protein: CASSQGMEYEQYF
V gene: TRBV5-5; J gene: TRBJ2-7; CDR3 protein: CASSLDLFTGLPYEQYF
V gene: TRBV20-1; J gene: TRBJ1-2; CDR3 protein: CSAKKTGYQGGYTF
V gene: TRBV15; J gene: TRBJ2-5; CDR3 protein: CATSRDGQLRETQYF
V gene: TRBV7-8; J gene: TRBJ2-1; CDR3 protein: CASSVTRISNEQFF
V gene: TRBV5-8; J gene: TRBJ2-3; CDR3 protein: CASSSRTSGGTDTQYF
V gene: TRBV7-9; J gene: TRBJ2-1; CDR3 protein: CASSLAGTFNEQFF
V gene: TRBV6-5; J gene: TRBJ1-5; CDR3 protein: CASRRDGNQPQHF
V gene: TRBV5-8; J gene: TRBJ2-6; CDR3 protein: CASSLGGFSGANVLTF
V gene: TRBV5-1; J gene: TRBJ2-7; CDR3 protein: CASSLWTSGSYEQYF
V gene: TRBV12-3/TRBV12-4; J gene: TRBJ2-2; CDR3 protein: CASSLAAGPGAAGELFF
V gene: TRBV7-8; J gene: TRBJ2-7; CDR3 protein: CASSLVRTSYEQYF
V gene: TRBV7-2; J gene: TRBJ1-5; CDR3 protein: CASSLAGGGGNQHQHF
V gene: TRBV7-2; J gene: TRBJ2-1; CDR3 protein: CASSLDYNEQFF
V gene: TRBV12-3/TRBV12-4; J gene: TRBJ1-3; CDR3 protein: CASSLRNTIYF
V gene: TRBV27; J gene: TRBJ1-1; CDR3 protein: CASSTRTKGQDAFF
V gene: TRBV20-1; J gene: TRBJ1-2; CDR3 protein: CSARGDRNRGNYGYTF
V gene: TRBV20-1; J gene: TRBJ1-2; CDR3 protein: CSALGQSDGYTF
V gene: TRBV7-9; J gene: TRBJ2-7; CDR3 protein: CASSLGRYEQYF
V gene: TRBV20-1; J gene: TRBJ1-4; CDR3 protein: CSASETWGVLFF
V gene: TRBV7-8; J gene: TRBJ2-1; CDR3 protein: CASSLRDTGHNEQFF
V gene: TRBV15; J gene: TRBJ2-7; CDR3 protein: CATSRDLTGTAAYEQYF